This T cell receptor beta chain comes out of a study of blood T cell repertoires in COVID-19. Germline V CDR1 and CDR2: LNHDA, SQIVND (reference sequence). The CDR3 has 14 residues. V lost 7 bases to trimming and J lost 5 bases, with 17 bases between them. The age range of participants was 18 to 89 years, with residence in around 22 US areas. Cohort placement rested on clinical history that participants reported themselves. The repertoire was sequenced with immunoSEQ multiplex PCR; TCRdb's copy has only in-frame clones and lacks some. The table records over 200,000 clones, approximately 86% of them present only once.

This receptor was taken from a young woman who had been exposed to COVID-19. The sequenced sample was PBMCs or T cells enriched from blood (not recorded which). The chain is built from TRBV19 and TRBJ1-1, with a possible D match to TRBD1 (5 bases). CDR3 protein: CASTGWGGATEAFF. The CDR3, as DNA: TGTGCCAGTACTGGATGGGGAGGGGCGACTGAAGCTTTCTTT. The whole variable domain, remainder taken from reference TRBV19 and TRBJ1-1, is DGGITQSPKYLFRKEGQNVTLSCEQNLNHDAMYWYRQDPGQGLRLIYYSQIVNDFQKGDIAEGYSVSREKKESFPLTVTSAQKNPTAFYLCASTGWGGATEAFFGQGTRLTVV.